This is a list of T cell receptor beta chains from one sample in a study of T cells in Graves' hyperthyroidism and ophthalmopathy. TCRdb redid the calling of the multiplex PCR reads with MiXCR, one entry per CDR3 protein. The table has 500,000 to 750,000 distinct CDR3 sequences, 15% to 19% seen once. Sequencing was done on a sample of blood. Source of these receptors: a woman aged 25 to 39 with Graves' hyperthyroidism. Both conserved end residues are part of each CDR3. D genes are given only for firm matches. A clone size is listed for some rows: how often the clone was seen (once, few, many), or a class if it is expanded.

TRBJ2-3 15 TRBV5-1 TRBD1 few CASRIQTGDADTQYF TGCGCCAGCAGGATCCAGACAGGGGATGCAGATACGCAGTATTTT
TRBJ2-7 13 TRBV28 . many CASSLGVSYEQYF TGTGCCAGCAGCTTAGGGGTGTCCTACGAGCAGTACTTC
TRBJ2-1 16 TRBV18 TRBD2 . CASSPPLTSVYNEQFF TGTGCCAGCTCACCACCCCTCACTAGCGTTTACAATGAGCAGTTCTTC
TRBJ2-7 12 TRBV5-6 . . CASSLPPNEQYF TGTGCCAGCAGCTTACCGCCCAACGAGCAGTACTTC
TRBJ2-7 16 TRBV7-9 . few CASSLSGTPSSYEQYF TGTGCCAGCAGCCTATCCGGGACCCCGAGCTCCTACGAGCAGTACTTC
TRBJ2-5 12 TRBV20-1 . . CSASGVQETQYF TGCAGTGCCTCGGGGGTCCAAGAGACCCAGTACTTC
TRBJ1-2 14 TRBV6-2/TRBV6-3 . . CAGSRGGTTYGYTF TGTGCCGGCAGTCGTGGAGGGACAACTTATGGCTACACCTTC
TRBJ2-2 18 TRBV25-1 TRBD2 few CASSPKTPAGGWTGELFF TGTGCCAGCAGCCCGAAGACACCAGCGGGAGGGTGGACCGGGGAGCTGTTTTTT
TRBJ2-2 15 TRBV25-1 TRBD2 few CASSGLAGVTGELFF TGTGCCAGCAGTGGACTAGCGGGAGTCACCGGGGAGCTGTTTTTT
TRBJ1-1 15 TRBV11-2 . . CASSRRGLGNTEAFF TGTGCCAGCAGCCGGCGGGGGCTCGGGAACACTGAAGCTTTCTTT
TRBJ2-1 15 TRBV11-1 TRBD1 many CASSLGTGVRNEQFF TGTGCCAGCAGCTTAGGCACAGGGGTAAGAAATGAGCAGTTCTTC